The 30 T cell receptor beta chains in this list originate from one sample, sequenced in a study of memory CD4+ T cells and cytomegalovirus serostatus. Single viable CD3+CD4+CD8-CD45RO+ cells were sorted as the memory CD4+ T cells. Some clones are missing from TCRdb's copy, which holds only in-frame ones; the method was immunoSEQ multiplex PCR. The table has under 75,000 clones, 80% seen once. Sequenced input: memory CD4+ T cells from blood. The receptors originated from an adult in good health and CMV-seronegative. Some clones in this sample may be carry-over from other donors' samples.

The table lists this clone with a count of one. The rearrangement joins TRBV10-3 to TRBJ1-1; D is perhaps TRBD1 (5 bases). CDR1 is ENHRY and CDR2 is SYGVKD in the germline V gene. Trimming shortened V by 8 bases and J by 1 base, and 26 bases separated the two germline ends. The CDR3 consists of 18 residues. CDR3 nucleotide sequence: TGTGCCATCCTTCCGGGACCTCTGCGAGGGACGTCGAACACTGAAGCTTTCTTT. Protein sequence: CAILPGPLRGTSNTEAFF.

This clone turned up a few times. The chain combines TRBV6-5 with TRBJ2-1; D may be TRBD1 or TRBD2 (7 bases each). Germline V gene lookup returns CDR1 MNHEY and CDR2 SVGAGI. Trimming cost V 6 bases and J 6 bases, with 12 bases left between them. The CDR3 covers 13 residues. The CDR3 sequence is CASSPRGGNEQFF. DNA for the CDR3: TGTGCCAGCAGCCCCAGGGGGGGCAATGAGCAGTTCTTC.

This clone has more than one count but fewer than ten. The chain has TRBV30 and TRBJ2-3; D remains unclear. The CDR3 loop spans 13 amino acids. CDR1 is GTSNPN and CDR2 is SVGIG in the germline V gene (reference sequence). V was trimmed by 6 bases and J by 0 bases, leaving 10 bases between them. In DNA, the CDR3 is TGTGCCTGTTCCCCAAGCAGCACAGATACGCAGTATTTT. Translated: CACSPSSTDTQYF. The whole variable domain, filled in from reference TRBV30 and TRBJ2-3, reads SQTIHQWPATLVQPVGSPLSLECTVEGTSNPNLYWYRQAAGRGLQLLFYSVGIGQISSEVPQNLSASRPQDRQFILSSKKLLLSDSGFYLCACSPSSTDTQYFGPGTRLTVL.

J is TRBJ2-7 and V is TRBV5-6; D ambiguous. Germline V gene lookup returns CDR1 SGHDT and CDR2 YYEEEE. The CDR3 has 12 residues. V dropped 2 bases and J dropped 3 bases, with 6 bases sitting between them. CDR3 nucleotide sequence: TGTGCCAGCAGCTTTCGGAACTACGAGCAGTACTTC. Protein sequence: CASSFRNYEQYF.

This CDR3 is CASRQGFTEQYF. CDR3 sequence (DNA): TGTGCCAGCAGGCAGGGATTCACCGAGCAGTACTTC. This chain uses TRBV6-4 with TRBJ2-7; D is possibly TRBD1 (5 bases). The V gene's germline CDR1 is MRHNA and CDR2 SNTAGT. This CDR3 spans 12 amino acids. Trimming stripped 6 bases from V and 6 bases from J, with 12 bases between.

V gene TRBV28 combines with J gene TRBJ1-1; D is unresolved. This CDR3 is 15 amino acids long. The ends were cut back, 4 bases at V and 4 bases at J, with 16 bases in the middle. Germline V lookup: CDR1 MDHEN, CDR2 SYDVKM. The CDR3 is CASSSSIGAGTEAFF. CDR3 sequence (DNA): TGTGCCAGCAGTTCGTCGATCGGCGCGGGCACTGAAGCTTTCTTT.

This clone came up a few times. The V call is TRBV28, the J call TRBJ1-4; D is possibly TRBD1 (6 bases). Trimming took off 6 bases at V and 8 bases at J, with 7 bases between the two ends. The germline V gene encodes CDR1 MDHEN and CDR2 SYDVKM. The CDR3 totals 11 residues. CDR3 protein: CASRQGEKLFF. The CDR3 region has the DNA TGTGCCAGCAGGCAGGGGGAAAAACTGTTTTTT.

The rearrangement uses TRBV9 and TRBJ1-2; TRBD1 matches at 7 bases. The CDR3 has 14 amino acids. Germline V gene lookup returns CDR1 SGDLS and CDR2 YYNGEE. The V gene end was trimmed by 6 bases and the J gene end by 2 bases; junction bases not matched to a gene: 7. This chain's CDR3 is CASTKGQSNYGYTF. CDR3 coding DNA: TGTGCCAGCACCAAGGGACAGTCCAACTATGGCTACACCTTC.

The rearrangement joins TRBV27 to TRBJ1-5, with no clear D. The germline V gene encodes CDR1 MNHEY and CDR2 SMNVEV (reference sequence). V was pared by 2 bases and J by 0 bases, with 11 bases between. The length of the CDR3 is 16 residues. The CDR3, as DNA: TGTGCCAGCAGTTTAGGGTCAGGATGTAGCAATCAGCCCCAGCATTTT. Residues: CASSLGSGCSNQPQHF.

The chain is built from TRBV5-5 and TRBJ1-1, with no clear D. The CDR3 covers 14 residues. Germline lookup yields CDR1 SGHKS and CDR2 YYEKEE (reference sequence). V was cut by 0 bases and J by 1 base, with 7 bases left in between. CDR3 sequence: CASSLVARNTEAFF. CDR3 coding DNA: TGTGCCAGCAGCTTGGTTGCCAGGAACACTGAAGCTTTCTTT.

The chain has TRBV5-1 and TRBJ2-3, with TRBD2 matching over 9 bases. CDR1 and CDR2 (germline): SGHRS, YFSETQ. The CDR3 loop spans 16 amino acids. V trimming: 4 bases; J trimming: 3 bases; junction bases outside the gene matches: 9. CDR3 sequence reads: CASSPTGGLATDTQYF. The CDR3 DNA reads TGCGCCAGCAGCCCTACCGGGGGACTAGCAACAGATACGCAGTATTTT.

V and J are TRBV27 and TRBJ2-7, with D maybe TRBD2 (6 bases). Germline CDR1 MNHEY, CDR2 SMNVEV (reference sequence). The CDR3 extends over 16 amino acids. The V end was cut by 2 bases, the J end by 0 bases, with 14 bases between. CDR3 coding DNA: TGTGCCAGCAGTTTACGGGGCGGGGCCTACTCCTACGAGCAGTACTTC. Its translation: CASSLRGGAYSYEQYF.

The gene calls are TRBV5-5 and TRBJ2-2; perhaps TRBD2 as D (5 bases). This CDR3 is 12 amino acids long. The V end lost 6 bases, the J end lost 6 bases, and 9 bases lay between the germline ends. In germline, CDR1 is SGHKS, CDR2 YYEKEE (reference sequence). CDR3 nucleotide sequence: TGTGCCAGCACCCCCGGGGCCGGGGAGCTGTTTTTT. Amino acids: CASTPGAGELFF.

J is TRBJ2-6 and V is TRBV6-5; TRBD1 might be the D (6 bases). Germline assignment: CDR1 MNHEY and CDR2 SVGAGI. The V gene lost 4 bases and the J gene lost 2 bases, with 9 bases spanning the gap. This CDR3 comprises 15 residues. The CDR3 is CASSLEGAGANVLTF. The DNA for the CDR3 is TGTGCCAGCAGTTTAGAGGGGGCTGGGGCCAACGTCCTGACTTTC.

Worth noting for this clone: Compared with germline, one end of the junction differs, possibly owing to a read error. The chain couples TRBV6-1 to TRBJ2-5, with D unclear. Per germline, CDR1 MNHNS and CDR2 SASEGT. The CDR3 totals 10 residues. The DNA for the CDR3 is TGTGCCAGCAGGGAAGAGACCCAGTACTTC. This encodes CASREETQYF.

The chain links TRBV2 to TRBJ1-3; D is perhaps TRBD1 (5 bases). The CDR3 runs 14 residues. Germline assignment: CDR1 SNHLY and CDR2 FYNNEI. V gave up 6 bases and J gave up 8 bases, with 17 bases separating them. The CDR3 DNA sequence: TGTGCCAGCAGGGCTGGGACCGCAGCGCACACCATATATTTT. Protein: CASRAGTAAHTIYF.

This clone was detected once. The gene calls are TRBV19 and TRBJ2-5; TRBD1 agrees at 7 bases. CDR1 and CDR2 (germline): LNHDA, SQIVND (reference sequence). The CDR3 covers 16 residues. V trimming: 5 bases; J trimming: 0 bases; junction bases outside the gene matches: 9. CDR3 sequence (DNA): TGTGCCAGTAGTCAGGGGACAGACAGGTACCAAGAGACCCAGTACTTC. Protein: CASSQGTDRYQETQYF.

The chain links TRBV19 to TRBJ1-4, with 8 bases lining up with TRBD1. Germline loops: CDR1 LNHDA, CDR2 SQIVND (reference sequence). This CDR3 is built from 15 residues. With 4 bases clipped from V and 10 bases from J, the junction kept 11 bases outside the gene matches. The CDR3 loop is CASSTNLGQGAKLFF. The CDR3 nucleotides are TGTGCCAGTAGTACGAATCTCGGACAGGGCGCAAAACTGTTTTTT.

The chain has TRBV6-1 and TRBJ1-3; 9 positions agree with TRBD1. The CDR3 covers 16 residues. The junction had 4 bases not matched to a gene; V was cut back by 4 bases and J by 0 bases. CDR1 is MNHNS, CDR2 SASEGT, per germline. The CDR3 nucleotides read TGTGCCAGCAGTGTTACACAGGGGGCCTCTGGAAACACCATATATTTT. Its protein is CASSVTQGASGNTIYF.

This chain links TRBV28 with TRBJ2-1; TRBD2 matches at 10 bases. J was trimmed by 6 bases and V by 6 bases; bases with no gene match: 8. This CDR3 comprises 15 residues. Germline CDR1 and CDR2: MDHEN and SYDVKM. The CDR3 loop reads CASRPSGRASNEQFF. The CDR3 DNA reads TGTGCCAGCAGGCCGAGCGGGAGGGCCTCCAATGAGCAGTTCTTC.

The CDR3 nucleotides are TGTGCCAGCAGCCCTAGCGGGGGTGTCCACGAGCAGTACTTC. Encoded protein: CASSPSGGVHEQYF. The chain has TRBV7-2 and TRBJ2-7; 10 bases fit TRBD2. The CDR3 has 14 amino acids. Germline V lookup: CDR1 SGHTA, CDR2 FQGNSA. V was pared by 5 bases and J by 5 bases, with 6 bases of the junction left unmatched. Based on the CDR3 plus reference TRBV7-2 and TRBJ2-7, the full variable domain is GAGVSQSPSNKVTEKGKDVELRCDPISGHTALYWYRQSLGQGLEFLIYFQGNSAPDKSGLPSDRFSAERTGGSVSTLTIQRTQQEDSAVYLCASSPSGGVHEQYFGPGTRLTVT.

The V and J genes are TRBV6-5 and TRBJ2-7; TRBD1 matches at 9 bases. This CDR3 is 15 amino acids long. J gave up 2 bases and V 9 bases, and 11 bases lay outside the gene matches. CDR1 is MNHEY and CDR2 is SVGAGI in the germline V gene. CDR3 bases: TGTGCCAGTGGGAGGGGACAGGGTAATACCTACGAGCAGTACTTC. Amino acids: CASGRGQGNTYEQYF.

This clone was recorded a few times. The chain carries TRBV27 and TRBJ2-2; D is undetermined. This CDR3 has 13 residues. CDR1 is MNHEY, CDR2 SMNVEV, per germline (reference sequence). With 3 bases removed from V and 1 base from J, the gap between germline ends came to 3 bases. CDR3 coding DNA: TGTGCCAGCAGTTTGGTGAACACCGGGGAGCTGTTTTTT. Translating gives CASSLVNTGELFF.

The rearrangement joins TRBV5-1 to TRBJ1-5; 9 bases map to TRBD1. The CDR3 is 16 residues long. The ends lost 0 bases at V and 6 bases at J; junction bases unmatched: 7. Germline values: CDR1 SGHRS, CDR2 YFSETQ. The CDR3 region is CASSLEGTGLGQPQHF. In DNA, the CDR3 is TGCGCCAGCAGCTTGGAAGGGACAGGGCTTGGTCAGCCCCAGCATTTT. The whole variable domain, filled in from reference TRBV5-1 and TRBJ1-5, reads KAGVTQTPRYLIKTRGQQVTLSCSPISGHRSVSWYQQTPGQGLQFLFEYFSETQRNKGNFPGRFSGRQFSNSRSEMNVSTLELGDSALYLCASSLEGTGLGQPQHFGDGTRLSIL.

The count of this clone is one. The rearrangement uses TRBV7-8 and TRBJ1-5; no firm D call. Deletions cut 1 base from V and 2 bases from J, with 9 bases between. The germline CDR1 and CDR2 sequences are SGHVS and FQNEAQ. The CDR3 spans 15 residues. The CDR3 DNA follows: TGTGCCAGCAGCTTAGATATACGGGGCAATCAGCCCCAGCATTTT. Amino acids: CASSLDIRGNQPQHF.

The V call is TRBV4-1, the J call TRBJ2-3; 11 bases match TRBD2. Germline V gene data show CDR1 as MGHRA and CDR2 as YSYEKL. The V segment lost 2 bases and the J segment 3 bases; nucleotides outside the gene matches: 7. This CDR3 has 17 residues. The CDR3 is CASSQRGLAGTTDTQYF. The DNA of the CDR3 is TGCGCCAGCAGCCAAAGAGGACTAGCGGGCACGACAGATACGCAGTATTTT.

This chain uses TRBV4-1 with TRBJ1-1; D is unresolved. Germline lookup yields CDR1 MGHRA and CDR2 YSYEKL. The CDR3 length is 14 residues. The V and J ends lost 0 bases and 0 bases respectively, with 5 bases between them. In nucleotides, the CDR3 is TGCGCCAGCAGCCAAGATCTGATGAACACTGAAGCTTTCTTT. This sequence encodes CASSQDLMNTEAFF.

This clone has just a few counts. The gene calls are TRBV21-1 and TRBJ1-1. TRBV21-1 is tagged as a pseudogene. The CDR3 covers 15 residues. The CDR3 bases are TGTGCCAGCAGCAAAGCACCCCTGTCTTTGACTGAAGCTTTCTTT. Its protein product is CASSKAPLSLTEAFF.

The sample holds one count of this clone. The chain is built from TRBV5-1 and TRBJ2-5; the D gene is possibly TRBD2 (6 bases). V gave up 4 bases and J gave up 4 bases, with 20 bases separating them. Germline CDR1 reads SGHRS; CDR2 reads YFSETQ. There are 16 residues in the CDR3. The CDR3 protein is CASSPTPGDRGETQYF. CDR3 in DNA: TGCGCCAGCAGCCCAACACCGGGGGACCGGGGAGAGACCCAGTACTTC.

This clone came up a few times. The chain uses TRBV9 and TRBJ1-2, with no clear D. V lost 0 bases to trimming and J lost 4 bases, with 7 bases between them. The length of the CDR3 is 13 residues. The germline gives CDR1 SGDLS, CDR2 YYNGEE. The CDR3 coding sequence is TGTGCCAGCAGCGTAGAAAGTGGCTATGGCTACACCTTC. Its translation: CASSVESGYGYTF.